The 17 T cell receptor beta chains listed next were all sequenced from one sample in a study of identical twins. TCRdb re-called the 5' RACE reads with MiXCR, one entry per CDR3 protein. The repertoire consists of 700,000 to 950,000 distinct CDR3 sequences, with 12% occurring once and the leading ten covering around 1.6%. These data also formed part of another study, on yellow fever vaccine responses in identical twins.

Sequenced: PBMCs. The receptors were sampled from a woman between 18 and 29 years old in good health.

This clonotype has ten or more counts. One end of the junction varies from germline; a read error may be responsible. The chain recombines TRBV4-1 with TRBJ2-3; maybe TRBD2 (6 bases). This CDR3 region has 13 residues. Germline V lookup: CDR1 MGHRA, CDR2 YSYEKL. Here the CDR3 reads CASSQRGTDTQYF. In nucleotides, the CDR3 is TGTGCCAGCAGCCAACGGGGGACAGATACGCAGTATTTT.

This clonotype has just a few counts. The chain joins TRBV6-1 to TRBJ2-2; TRBD1 matches at 7 bases. CDR3 length: 16 residues. The germline V gene encodes CDR1 MNHNS and CDR2 SASEGT. V lost 7 bases, J lost 5 bases, and 13 bases stayed unmatched. The CDR3 DNA is TGTGCCAGCACTCTGCTAGGCAGGGGGAAGACCGGGGAGCTGTTTTTT. Amino acid sequence: CASTLLGRGKTGELFF.

The chain is built from TRBV29-1 and TRBJ2-1; 13 positions match TRBD2. J gave up 7 bases and V 4 bases, and 16 bases lay outside the gene matches. CDR3 length: 18 amino acids. Germline V CDR1 and CDR2: SQVTM, ANQGSEA. CDR3 in amino acids: CSVVTRPRTSGSLNEQFF. CDR3 coding DNA: TGCAGCGTTGTAACTCGGCCGCGGACTAGCGGGAGTCTGAATGAGCAGTTCTTC.

This clonotype was seen a few times. The chain has TRBV2 and TRBJ2-7; the match to TRBD1 covers 7 bases. V trimming: 6 bases; J trimming: 6 bases; junction bases outside the gene matches: 8. The CDR3 runs 13 residues. The germline V gene has CDR1 SNHLY and CDR2 FYNNEI. The CDR3 DNA reads as TGTGCCAGCAGAGAGACAGGGTTTGCCGAGCAGTACTTC. Encoded protein: CASRETGFAEQYF.

The V call is TRBV3-1, the J call TRBJ2-7; 10 positions agree with TRBD2. Germline assignment: CDR1 LGHDT and CDR2 YNNKEL (reference sequence). This CDR3 comprises 16 residues. Trimming at V came to 4 bases and at J to 3 bases, leaving 9 bases not matched to a gene. This chain's CDR3 is CASSPPLASGSYEQYF. Written as DNA, the CDR3 is TGTGCCAGCAGCCCCCCGTTGGCTAGCGGGAGCTACGAGCAGTACTTC.

This chain links TRBV10-3 with TRBJ2-7, with 8 bases aligning to TRBD1. The trim removed 3 bases at V and 5 bases at J, leaving 12 bases unmatched. Germline V lookup: CDR1 ENHRY, CDR2 SYGVKD. CDR3 size: 16 residues. CDR3: CAISEPGQGLTHEQYF. The CDR3 nucleotides are TGTGCCATCAGTGAACCCGGACAGGGCCTAACCCACGAGCAGTACTTC.

The chain combines TRBV6-5 with TRBJ2-3; 10 bases line up with TRBD2. Germline V CDR1 and CDR2: MNHEY, SVGAGI. The CDR3 totals 16 residues. Trimming at V came to 0 bases and at J to 2 bases, leaving 2 bases not matched to a gene. CDR3: CASSYSTSGYTDTQYF. CDR3 DNA: TGTGCCAGCAGTTACTCGACTAGCGGGTACACAGATACGCAGTATTTT.

The chain recombines TRBV20-1 with TRBJ2-5, with D uncertain. Trimming removed 3 bases from V and 3 bases from J, with 8 bases in between. Germline CDR1 is DFQATT and CDR2 is SNEGSKA (reference sequence). CDR3 length: 12 residues. The chain's CDR3 is CSASTSEETQYF. The CDR3 DNA follows: TGCAGTGCTAGCACATCTGAAGAGACCCAGTACTTC.

This sequence joins TRBV20-1 and TRBJ2-1; D is tentatively TRBD1 or TRBD2 (5 bases each). The ends were cut back, 6 bases at V and 3 bases at J, with 15 bases in the middle. Germline lookup yields CDR1 DFQATT and CDR2 SNEGSKA (reference sequence). This CDR3 is 14 amino acids long. CDR3 nucleotides: TGCAGTGCCACGGGACGGATAATCTACAATGAGCAGTTCTTC. As protein: CSATGRIIYNEQFF.

The V gene is TRBV6-5, the J gene TRBJ1-2, with D possibly being TRBD1 (5 bases). This CDR3 spans 12 amino acids. Germline loops: CDR1 MNHEY, CDR2 SVGAGI. The germline V and J ends were trimmed by 5 bases and 8 bases, with 12 bases remaining between them. Here the CDR3 reads CASSDRQRGYTF. Written as DNA, the CDR3 is TGTGCCAGCAGTGACAGACAGCGGGGCTACACCTTC.

This clonotype appeared a few times. The CDR3 DNA follows: TGTGCCAGCAGCCAAGCACTAGCGGGCGGAGGGAGCTATGAGCAGTTCTTC. Translating it yields CASSQALAGGGSYEQFF. V gene TRBV3-1 combines with J gene TRBJ2-1; 9 bases agree with TRBD2. V gave up 1 base and J gave up 8 bases; unmatched junction bases: 12. The CDR3 length is 17 residues. Per the germline V gene, CDR1 is LGHDT and CDR2 is YNNKEL (reference sequence).

This clonotype was detected ten times or more. The V and J genes are TRBV7-3 and TRBJ2-7, with a possible D match to TRBD2 (6 bases). V was pared by 1 base and J by 7 bases, with 8 bases between. Germline loops: CDR1 SGHTA, CDR2 FQGTGA. The CDR3 runs to 12 residues. The CDR3 coding sequence is TGTGCCAGCAGCTTAAGGGGAGGAGAGCAGTACTTC. This translates into CASSLRGGEQYF.

A few counts support this clonotype. The chain recombines TRBV14 with TRBJ2-1, with 8 positions matching TRBD2. Germline CDR1 and CDR2: SGHDN and FVKESK. Trimming removed 4 bases from V and 8 bases from J; junction bases left unmatched: 19. The CDR3 consists of 18 residues. This CDR3 is CASSLRATSGMSSDEQFF. The CDR3 bases are TGTGCCAGCAGCCTAAGGGCTACTAGCGGAATGTCTTCGGATGAGCAGTTCTTC.

There are a few counts of this clonotype. The chain carries TRBV10-3 and TRBJ2-1; D may be TRBD1 (5 bases). The V and J ends lost 0 bases and 9 bases respectively, with 9 bases between them. Germline CDR1 and CDR2: ENHRY and SYGVKD. The CDR3 is 13 residues long. The CDR3 bases are TGTGCCATCAGTGAGTCGGTAAGGGGTGAGCAGTTCTTC. The encoded protein is CAISESVRGEQFF.

The genes are TRBV3-1 and TRBJ2-3, with 8 bases matching TRBD2. V lost 0 bases and J lost 3; bases outside the gene matches: 11. This CDR3 spans 18 amino acids. The germline CDR1 and CDR2 sequences are LGHDT and YNNKEL (reference sequence). This CDR3 is CASSQDRSRGGRTDTQYF. CDR3 bases: TGTGCCAGCAGCCAAGATCGGAGTCGGGGGGGCCGTACAGATACGCAGTATTTT.

The chain has TRBV12-3 or TRBV12-4 and TRBJ1-1, with D possibly being TRBD1 (6 bases). V was clipped by 5 bases and J by 1 base, with 17 bases between them. The CDR3 runs to 16 residues. CDR3 nucleotides: TGTGCCAGCAGTCCGGGTGGGGGCTGGAGGAACACTGAAGCTTTCTTT. Amino acid sequence: CASSPGGGWRNTEAFF.

This clonotype was counted between two and nine times. The CDR3 here is CASSFVTGGGSYEQYF. DNA for the CDR3: TGTGCCAGCAGTTTCGTAACGGGAGGAGGGTCCTACGAGCAGTACTTC. The chain links TRBV27 to TRBJ2-7; 7 nucleotides agree with TRBD2. Germline CDR1 reads MNHEY; CDR2 reads SMNVEV (reference sequence). Trimming removed 3 bases from V and 1 base from J; junction bases left unmatched: 9. This CDR3 comprises 16 residues.